This T cell receptor (beta chain) was documented in a study (dated by TCRdb to between 2021 and 2024). Broader findings and caveats from the paper: According to the authors, more investigation is needed, including longitudinal sampling and evaluation of a control group.

Spanning cysteine to phenylalanine, the CDR3 consists of 17 amino acids. The read is trimmed to its CDR3 DNA, 51 bases read in frame from base 1. TCR beta chain repertoires were profiled by survey-level sequencing on the immunoSEQ platform. Per the source publication's procedure: CDR3 amino acid length spectratypes and V-J pairing frequencies were compared, and repertoire diversity was measured with the inverse Simpson index. Clonotypes specific to SARS-CoV-2, CMV, influenza A and EBV were annotated by matching TCR beta CDR3 sequences against VDJdb. The table comes from immuneACCESS by way of TCRdb, which keeps in-frame sequences with V and J called. Part of the clones is missing from these tables; in studies checked, under half for an unresolved V gene and the rest for unknown reasons. V and J calls plus clone size are reproduced from that table; the DNA served to infer D and trimming. The sample table contains approximately 53,000 clones; only one count was recorded for approximately 93% of them. Together, the top ten hold about 10% of the sample.

As for this clone: What antigen it recognizes has not been identified. No quality values exist for individual bases; no much larger clone is one base distant.

PBMCs were isolated from peripheral blood, and genomic DNA from unsorted PBMCs was used for TCR beta sequencing. What was sequenced was PBMCs. The clonotype originates from a man aged 40-49 years with rheumatoid arthritis. This receptor chain uses TRBV1 and TRBJ2-7; the D segment call TRBD2 is taken from the table without a DNA check. TRBV1 is recorded as a pseudogene. The DNA sequence is as follows: TGCACCAGCACCCCCCAGGGGGTAGCGGGGGAACGTTACGAGCAGTACTTC. It encodes CTSTPQGVAGERYEQYF.